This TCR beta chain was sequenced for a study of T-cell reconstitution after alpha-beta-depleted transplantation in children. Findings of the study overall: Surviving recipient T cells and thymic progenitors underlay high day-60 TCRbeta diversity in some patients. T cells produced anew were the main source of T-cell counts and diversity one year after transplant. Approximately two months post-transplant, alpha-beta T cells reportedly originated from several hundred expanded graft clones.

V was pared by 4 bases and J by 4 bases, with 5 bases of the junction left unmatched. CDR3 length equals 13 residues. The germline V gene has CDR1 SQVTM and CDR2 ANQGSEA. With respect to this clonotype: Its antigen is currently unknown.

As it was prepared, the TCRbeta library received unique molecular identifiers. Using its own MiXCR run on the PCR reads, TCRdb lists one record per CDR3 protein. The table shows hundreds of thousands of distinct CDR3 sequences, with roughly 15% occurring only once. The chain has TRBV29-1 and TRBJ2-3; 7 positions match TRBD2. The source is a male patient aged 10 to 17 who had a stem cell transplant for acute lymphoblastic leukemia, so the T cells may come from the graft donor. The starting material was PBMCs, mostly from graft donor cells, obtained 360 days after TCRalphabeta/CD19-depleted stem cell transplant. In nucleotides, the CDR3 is TGCAGCGTTGTGAGCGGGATTTCAGATACGCAGTATTTT. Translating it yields CSVVSGISDTQYF.